A single sample is the source of the 3 T cell receptor beta chains below, sequenced in a study of blood T cell repertoires in COVID-19. Repertoires were generated with immunoSEQ multiplex PCR, while TCRdb's copy carries only in-frame clones and drops some. The table lists about 69,000 clones, roughly 90% of them singletons. The source material was peripheral blood. The receptors were sampled from a man aged 45 to 65 with acute or convalescent COVID-19.

This clone was observed once. CDR3 region: CAISGDIEQFF. DNA for the CDR3: TGTGCCATCAGTGGAGATATTGAGCAGTTCTTC. V is TRBV10-3 and J is TRBJ2-1; no definite D call. This CDR3 is built from 11 residues. Germline CDR1 reads ENHRY; CDR2 reads SYGVKD. Trimming removed 4 bases at V and 9 bases at J, with 7 bases between.

The V call is TRBV30, the J call TRBJ2-3; weak D call: TRBD1 (6 bases). The CDR3 has 16 amino acids. V was pared by 1 base and J by 2 bases, with 16 bases between. The germline gives CDR1 GTSNPN, CDR2 SVGIG (reference sequence). CDR3 DNA sequence: TGTGCCTGGAGTGCTTCAGGGGACCCCAACACAGATACGCAGTATTTT. This encodes CAWSASGDPNTDTQYF.

This clone appeared a few times. The chain joins TRBV4-3 to TRBJ2-7, with 10 bases aligning to TRBD2. V gave up 3 bases and J gave up 7 bases; unmatched junction bases: 12. Per the germline V gene, CDR1 is LGHNA and CDR2 is YSLEER. This CDR3 is 16 amino acids long. The CDR3: CASSQRGTSGDGEQYF. CDR3 in DNA: TGCGCCAGCAGCCAGCGGGGCACTAGCGGGGACGGGGAGCAGTACTTC.